The clone carrying this T cell receptor beta chain was found many times. The data are from a study of blood T cells in healthy people across ages. The use of a sample-barcoded 5' primer and a J-beta primer mix characterized a second PCR of 7 to 11 cycles. With 12 random nucleotides, a template-switch adaptor tagged each individual cDNA molecule. TCRdb ran MiXCR on the 5' RACE reads and lists one entry per CDR3 protein. The sample has fewer than 2,000,000 distinct CDR3 sequences; roughly 32% are singletons. Staff drew roughly 10 milliliters of peripheral blood from each donor. The study isolated at least 6.5 million PBMCs from each sample. Germline V lookup: CDR1 MGHRA, CDR2 YSYEKL. V was cut by 1 base and J by 0 bases, with 9 bases left in between. The CDR3 covers 16 residues.

The clonotype was recovered from a woman in her twenties or thirties in good health. The sequenced sample was blood. The V gene is TRBV4-1, the J gene TRBJ1-4; no reliable D call. CDR3 in DNA: TGCGCCAGCAGCCAAGGGATAAGGGCAACTAATGAAAAACTGTTTTTT. Encoded protein: CASSQGIRATNEKLFF.